The next 17 T cell receptor beta chains were all read from a single sample in a study of blood T cell repertoires in COVID-19. Only in-frame clones appear in the TCRdb table, and some are missing; sequencing was by immunoSEQ multiplex PCR. The sample carries approximately 160,000 clones, 85% to 95% recorded once. The sequenced material came from peripheral blood. These receptors came from a woman aged 55-70 years with COVID-19, enrolled during active disease.

This chain connects TRBV4-2 to TRBJ2-5, with TRBD1 as a possible D gene (6 bases). The CDR3 covers 15 residues. Trimming pared 2 bases from V and 4 bases from J, leaving 14 bases between. CDR1 and CDR2 from the germline V gene are LGHNA and YNFKEQ. CDR3 sequence reads: CASSQTLGQIETQYF. In DNA form, the CDR3 reads TGTGCCAGCAGCCAAACCCTCGGACAGATAGAGACCCAGTACTTC.

The chain joins TRBV6-2 or TRBV6-3 to TRBJ1-1; D is ambiguous. Germline CDR1 is MNHEY and CDR2 is SVGEGT. The CDR3 has 12 residues. Trimming pared 6 bases from V and 10 bases from J, leaving 15 bases between. The CDR3 nucleotides are TGTGCCAGCAGCCCGGGAGAGTTAGGAGCTTTCTTT. It is translated as CASSPGELGAFF.

This rearrangement joins TRBV29-1 to TRBJ2-1; D perhaps matches TRBD1 (6 bases). Trimming pared 4 bases from V and 0 bases from J, leaving 16 bases between. Germline CDR1 and CDR2: SQVTM and ANQGSEA. This CDR3 contains 16 residues. DNA of the CDR3: TGCAGCGTTGGACAGGCTCCCACTCACTCCTACAATGAGCAGTTCTTC. This gives the protein CSVGQAPTHSYNEQFF.

This clone was observed once. The CDR3 here is CASSLKQSLRNTGELFF. CDR3 DNA sequence: TGTGCCAGCAGCTTAAAACAGAGCCTGAGGAACACCGGGGAGCTGTTTTTT. The V and J genes are TRBV11-2 and TRBJ2-2; the D is unclear. Germline CDR1 and CDR2: SGHAT and FQNNGV. The CDR3 length is 17 residues. Between the trimmed V and J ends, which lost 2 bases and 1 base, there was a span of 14 bases.

This rearrangement joins TRBV7-8 to TRBJ1-6; D not certain. V was clipped by 5 bases and J by 11 bases, with 16 bases between them. Per the germline V gene, CDR1 is SGHVS and CDR2 is FQNEAQ. The CDR3 spans 14 residues. In nucleotides, the CDR3 is TGTGCCAGCAGCCAAGAGTCCCAGGTGCCACCCCTCCACTTT. Translating it yields CASSQESQVPPLHF.

The V call is TRBV19, the J call TRBJ2-7, with TRBD1 matching 7 bases. The length of the CDR3 is 16 residues. V lost 5 bases and J lost 0; bases outside the gene matches: 10. From germline, CDR1 is LNHDA and CDR2 SQIVND (reference sequence). CDR3 DNA sequence: TGTGCCAGTAGTCCAGTACGGGACAGAGGCTCCTACGAGCAGTACTTC. This codes for CASSPVRDRGSYEQYF.

The chain has TRBV7-2 and TRBJ2-1, with TRBD1 identical over 7 bases. The V segment lost 0 bases and the J segment 6 bases; nucleotides outside the gene matches: 17. The CDR3 consists of 19 residues. Germline V gives CDR1 SGHTA, CDR2 FQGNSA. The CDR3 region has the DNA TGTGCCAGCAGCTTAGCCCGACCCTCGGGACAGCCTTCTCCCAATGAGCAGTTCTTC. This sequence encodes CASSLARPSGQPSPNEQFF.

The gene calls are TRBV4-3 and TRBJ1-5; no definite D call. Trimming shortened V by 0 bases and J by 7 bases, and 10 bases separated the two germline ends. This CDR3 spans 14 amino acids. Germline V lookup: CDR1 LGHNA, CDR2 YSLEER. The CDR3 region has the DNA TGCGCCAGCAGCCAAGAAACGGGAGGGCAGCCCCAGCATTTT. Protein sequence: CASSQETGGQPQHF.

The chain recombines TRBV5-4 with TRBJ1-1, with D unclear. Looked up from germline, CDR1 is SGHNT and CDR2 is YYREEE (reference sequence). The CDR3 spans 13 residues. V was pared by 6 bases and J by 2 bases, with 11 bases between. This chain's CDR3 is CASNSAANTEAFF. The DNA for the CDR3 is TGTGCCAGCAACTCGGCGGCAAACACTGAAGCTTTCTTT.

The gene calls are TRBV10-3 and TRBJ2-1, with TRBD1 identical over 10 bases. The V gene end was trimmed by 0 bases and the J gene end by 8 bases; junction bases not matched to a gene: 7. The CDR3 loop spans 16 amino acids. The V gene's germline CDR1 is ENHRY and CDR2 SYGVKD. This chain's CDR3 is CAISESVGQGRDEQFF. CDR3 sequence (DNA): TGTGCCATCAGTGAGTCGGTGGGACAGGGGAGGGATGAGCAGTTCTTC.

This chain uses TRBV7-3 with TRBJ2-1; a weak D match, TRBD2 (7 bases). This CDR3 region has 15 residues. Germline lookup yields CDR1 SGHTA and CDR2 FQGTGA. V lost 4 bases to trimming and J lost 5 bases, with 15 bases between them. The CDR3 protein is CASSWNGGPNNEQFF. The CDR3 DNA reads TGTGCCAGCAGCTGGAACGGGGGGCCAAACAATGAGCAGTTCTTC.

This chain uses TRBV5-1 with TRBJ1-3; D is possibly TRBD1 (6 bases). V was trimmed by 0 bases and J by 0 bases, leaving 13 bases between them. Germline CDR1 reads SGHRS; CDR2 reads YFSETQ. This CDR3 is 17 amino acids long. The CDR3 DNA sequence: TGCGCCAGCAGCTTGGATACAGGGCAAGGCTCTGGAAACACCATATATTTT. This gives the protein CASSLDTGQGSGNTIYF.

This clone came up a few times. The genes are TRBV5-5 and TRBJ1-2; possibly TRBD1 for D (5 bases). The CDR3 contains 15 residues. Germline lookup yields CDR1 SGHKS and CDR2 YYEKEE (reference sequence). V lost 0 bases, J lost 4 bases, and 13 bases lay in between. The DNA of the CDR3 is TGTGCCAGCAGCTTGGAGCGTCGGGGGGGCTATGGCTACACCTTC. Amino acids: CASSLERRGGYGYTF.

The chain combines TRBV6-2 or TRBV6-3 with TRBJ2-2; 8 bases agree with TRBD2. Germline CDR1 is MNHEY and CDR2 is SVGEGT. The junction had 3 bases not matched to a gene; V was cut back by 2 bases and J by 4 bases. CDR3 length: 15 amino acids. The CDR3, as DNA: TGTGCCAGCAGTTACCTTCTAGCGGGCACCGGGGAGCTGTTTTTT. Residues: CASSYLLAGTGELFF.

This sequence joins TRBV27 and TRBJ1-1; a weak D match, TRBD1 (5 bases). The CDR3 totals 15 residues. V lost 5 bases to trimming and J lost 5 bases, with 18 bases between them. Germline assignment: CDR1 MNHEY and CDR2 SMNVEV (reference sequence). The chain's CDR3 is CASSPYGRDRTEAFF. The DNA for the CDR3 is TGTGCCAGCAGTCCTTATGGCAGGGATCGAACTGAAGCTTTCTTT.

V gene TRBV27 combines with J gene TRBJ1-1; maybe TRBD1 (5 bases). Trimming took 7 bases from V and 0 from J, leaving 9 bases between them. The CDR3 runs to 13 residues. Germline assignment: CDR1 MNHEY and CDR2 SMNVEV (reference sequence). CDR3 amino acids: CASKPGMNTEAFF. CDR3 DNA sequence: TGTGCCAGCAAGCCAGGGATGAACACTGAAGCTTTCTTT.

The genes are TRBV4-2 and TRBJ2-3; a possible D gene is TRBD1 (6 bases). V dropped 1 base and J dropped 4 bases, with 30 bases sitting between them. Germline CDR1 and CDR2: LGHNA and YNFKEQ. The CDR3 contains 21 residues. The CDR3 coding sequence is TGTGCCAGCAGCCAAGGGCCGACAGGTCCCAACACGGTGCAATGGGCAGATACGCAGTATTTT. Translation gives CASSQGPTGPNTVQWADTQYF.